A selection of T cell receptor beta chains follows, all from one sample in a study of blood T cell repertoires in COVID-19. Clones were read by immunoSEQ multiplex PCR, and TCRdb kept only the in-frame ones, dropping some. The sample records 150,000 or so clones, 79% being singletons. Sequences were obtained from peripheral blood. The receptor set was obtained from a woman in her 70s with COVID-19, enrolled during active disease. Each CDR3 is given with its conserved first and last residue. Only part of the rows carry a size: once, few, many, or a class if the clone is expanded.

>TRBJ1-1|TRBV5-5|-
CASSLSSGVSTEAFF
>TRBJ1-1|TRBV2|-
CASAPRRDTEAFF
>TRBJ2-6|TRBV5-6|-
CASSTSSGANVLTF
>TRBJ1-6|TRBV4-1|few
CASSQLARVSPLHF
>TRBJ2-2|TRBV5-5|-
CASSLVAGGATGELFF
>TRBJ1-2|TRBV5-8|-
CASSLDWSVYGYTF
>TRBJ1-6|TRBV9|-
CASSSTGDSWNSPLHF
>TRBJ1-2|TRBV19|-
CAINTGRADNYGYTF
>TRBJ1-6|TRBV21-1|-
CASIRRKQGNSPLHF
>TRBJ1-5|TRBV3-1/TRBV3-2|-
CASSPDRDRGLHTPIERAPQHF
>TRBJ2-7|TRBV5-4|-
CASSLGIGGAGEQYF
>TRBJ1-2|TRBV28|-
CASSGRGLRGYTF
>TRBJ1-6|TRBV5-4|-
CASSLNGVDNSPLHF
>TRBJ1-1|TRBV7-8|-
CASSLVGWTGIMNTEAFF
>TRBJ1-6|TRBV7-2|-
CASSLGGGRRNSPLHF
>TRBJ2-3|TRBV4-1|once
CASSRKGAGLTDTQYF